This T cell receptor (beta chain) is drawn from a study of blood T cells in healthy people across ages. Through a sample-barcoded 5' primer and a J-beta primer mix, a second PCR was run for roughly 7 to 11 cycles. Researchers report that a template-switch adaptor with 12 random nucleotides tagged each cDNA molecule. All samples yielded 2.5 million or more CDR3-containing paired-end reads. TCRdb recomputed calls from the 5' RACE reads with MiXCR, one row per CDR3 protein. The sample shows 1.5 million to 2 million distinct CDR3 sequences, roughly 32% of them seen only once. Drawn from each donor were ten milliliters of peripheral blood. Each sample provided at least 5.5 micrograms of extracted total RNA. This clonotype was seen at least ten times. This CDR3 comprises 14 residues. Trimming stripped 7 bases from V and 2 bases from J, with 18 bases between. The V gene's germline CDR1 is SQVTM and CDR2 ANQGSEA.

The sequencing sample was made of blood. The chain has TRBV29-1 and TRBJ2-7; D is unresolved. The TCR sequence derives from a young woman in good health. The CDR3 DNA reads TGCAGCGCGCGTATCAGCCCCTCCGCCTACGAGCAGTACTTC. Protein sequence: CSARISPSAYEQYF.